This TCR beta chain originates from a study of Graves' ophthalmopathy and Graves' hyperthyroidism. This clonotype appeared many times. This CDR3 is 13 amino acids long. Germline CDR1 is MNHEY and CDR2 is SVGAGI. Trimming removed 2 bases from V and 7 bases from J, with 11 bases in between. As the template, RNA transcripts were used to amplify TCR beta CDR3 regions. RT-PCR in the first round used HTBI primers; a second-round multiplex PCR followed. TCRdb reprocessed the multiplex PCR reads with MiXCR, giving one entry per CDR3 protein. The sample shows a few hundred thousand distinct CDR3 sequences, around 20% of them seen only once.

Material for sequencing was peripheral blood. This chain joins TRBV6-5 and TRBJ1-1, with unresolved D. The source of this sequence is a woman younger than 35 with Graves' ophthalmopathy. CDR3 nucleotide sequence: TGTGCCAGCAGTTACAACGAAGACGATGAAGCTTTCTTT. Amino acids: CASSYNEDDEAFF.